Sequencing of this TCR beta chain was carried out in a study of OX40 agonist ivuxolimab in advanced cancers. This table comes from immunoSEQ multiplex PCR, and its TCRdb copy is limited to in-frame clones, with some not included. The sample carries about 110,000 clones, 75% to 95% recorded once. The sample in question was CD4+ or CD8+ T cells sorted from blood, obtained in a trial of the OX40 agonist ivuxolimab. This sequence was found in an adult with an advanced solid tumor such as melanoma, head and neck, liver or kidney cancer.

CDR3 DNA: TGTGCCAGTAGTTTATGGACAGAGGGACGGGAAAAACTGTTTTTT. As protein: CASSLWTEGREKLFF. J is TRBJ1-4 and V is TRBV19, with a tentative D call TRBD1 (6 bases). The CDR3 length is 15 residues. Trimming stripped 5 bases from V and 8 bases from J, with 18 bases between. From germline, CDR1 is LNHDA and CDR2 SQIVND (reference sequence).